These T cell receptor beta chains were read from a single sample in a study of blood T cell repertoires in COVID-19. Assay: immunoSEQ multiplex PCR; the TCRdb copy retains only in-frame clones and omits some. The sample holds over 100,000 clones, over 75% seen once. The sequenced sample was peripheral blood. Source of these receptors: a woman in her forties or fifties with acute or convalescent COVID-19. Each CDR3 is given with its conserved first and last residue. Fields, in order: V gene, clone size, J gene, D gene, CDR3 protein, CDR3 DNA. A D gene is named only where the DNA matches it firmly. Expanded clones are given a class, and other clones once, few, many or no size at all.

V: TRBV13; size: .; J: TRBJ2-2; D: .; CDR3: CASSSHEGRNTGELFF; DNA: TGTGCCAGCAGCTCCCACGAGGGTCGGAACACCGGGGAGCTGTTTTTT
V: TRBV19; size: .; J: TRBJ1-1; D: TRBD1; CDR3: CASSRDRGPEAFF; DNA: TGTGCCAGTAGTCGGGACAGGGGGCCTGAAGCTTTCTTT
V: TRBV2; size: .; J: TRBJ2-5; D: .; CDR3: CASSVTGRETQYF; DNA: TGTGCCAGCAGTGTTACAGGGAGAGAGACCCAGTACTTC
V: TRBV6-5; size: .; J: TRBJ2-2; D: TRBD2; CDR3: CASSYPAGGRPGELFF; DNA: TGTGCCAGCAGTTACCCCGCGGGGGGGCGCCCCGGGGAGCTGTTTTTT
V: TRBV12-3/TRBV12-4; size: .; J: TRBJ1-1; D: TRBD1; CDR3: CASGRQGRTEAFF; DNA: TGTGCCAGCGGTAGACAGGGAAGAACTGAAGCTTTCTTT
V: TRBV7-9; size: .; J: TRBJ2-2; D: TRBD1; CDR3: CASSLPEGQGNTGELFF; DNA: TGTGCCAGCAGCTTGCCAGAAGGACAGGGGAACACCGGGGAGCTGTTTTTT
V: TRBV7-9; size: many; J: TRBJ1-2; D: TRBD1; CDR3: CASSGYRGSGYTF; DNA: TGTGCCAGCAGCGGTTACAGGGGCAGTGGCTACACCTTC
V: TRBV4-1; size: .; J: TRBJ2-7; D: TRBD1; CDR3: CASSQDPGQGARSYEQYF; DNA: TGCGCCAGCAGCCAAGATCCCGGACAGGGGGCTCGGTCCTACGAGCAGTACTTC
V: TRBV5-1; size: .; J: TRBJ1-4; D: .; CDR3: CASSLDGNEKLFF; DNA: TGCGCCAGCAGCTTGGACGGGAATGAAAAACTGTTTTTT
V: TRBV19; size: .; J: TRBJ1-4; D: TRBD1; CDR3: CATRLGQGIEKLFF; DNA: TGTGCCACCCGATTGGGACAGGGAATTGAAAAACTGTTTTTT
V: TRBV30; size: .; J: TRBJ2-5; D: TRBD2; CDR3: CAWSGERPGGGRETQYF; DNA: TGTGCCTGGAGTGGAGAGCGCCCGGGAGGGGGGAGAGAGACCCAGTACTTC
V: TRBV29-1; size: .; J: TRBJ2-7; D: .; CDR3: CSVPGNNGEQYF; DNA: TGCAGCGTCCCCGGGAACAACGGGGAGCAGTACTTC
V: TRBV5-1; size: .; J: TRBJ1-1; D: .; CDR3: CASSLGVTKTRTEAFF; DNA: TGCGCCAGCAGCTTGGGCGTTACGAAGACAAGGACTGAAGCTTTCTTT
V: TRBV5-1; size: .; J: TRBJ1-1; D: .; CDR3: CASSLVKGDTEAFF; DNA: TGCGCCAGCAGCTTGGTTAAGGGGGACACTGAAGCTTTCTTT
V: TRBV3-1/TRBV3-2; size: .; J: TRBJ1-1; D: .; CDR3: CASSHQYAEAFF; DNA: TGTGCCAGCAGCCATCAGTACGCTGAAGCTTTCTTT
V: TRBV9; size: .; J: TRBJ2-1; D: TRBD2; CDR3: CASSVDTGGRGNEQFF; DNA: TGTGCCAGCAGCGTGGATACGGGGGGGCGAGGCAATGAGCAGTTCTTC
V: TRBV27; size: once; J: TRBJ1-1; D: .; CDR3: CASSLTPRGAAFF; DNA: TGTGCCAGCAGTTTAACGCCGCGGGGGGCGGCTTTCTTT
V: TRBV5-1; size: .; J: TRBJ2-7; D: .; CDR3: CASSNPAPGMIYEQYF; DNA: TGCGCCAGCAGCAATCCGGCTCCAGGGATGATCTACGAGCAGTACTTC
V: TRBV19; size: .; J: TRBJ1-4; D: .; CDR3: CASSPPGATNEKLFF; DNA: TGTGCCAGTAGTCCCCCCGGGGCAACTAATGAAAAACTGTTTTTT
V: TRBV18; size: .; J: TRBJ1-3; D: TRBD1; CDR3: CASSGQGAGNTIYF; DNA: TGTGCCAGCTCGGGACAGGGGGCTGGAAACACCATATATTTT
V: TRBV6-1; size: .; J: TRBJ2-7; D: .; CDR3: CASSYGREQYF; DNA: TGTGCCAGCAGTTATGGGCGCGAGCAGTACTTC
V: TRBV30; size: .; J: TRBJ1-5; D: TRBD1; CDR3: CAWRDRGTQPQHF; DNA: TGTGCCTGGAGAGACAGGGGAACTCAGCCCCAGCATTTT
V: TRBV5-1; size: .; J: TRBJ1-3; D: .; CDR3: CASSDRDSGNTIYF; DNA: TGCGCCAGCAGCGATCGGGACTCTGGAAACACCATATATTTT
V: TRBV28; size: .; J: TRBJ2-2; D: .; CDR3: CASSLGGDTGELFF; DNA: TGTGCCAGCAGTTTAGGAGGGGACACCGGGGAGCTGTTTTTT
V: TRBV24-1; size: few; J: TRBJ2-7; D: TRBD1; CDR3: CATSDSRDRYSYEQYF; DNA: TGTGCCACCAGTGATTCCCGGGACAGGTACTCCTACGAGCAGTACTTC
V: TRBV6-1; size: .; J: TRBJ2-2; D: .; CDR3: CASSVSGLLNTGELFF; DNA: TGTGCCAGCAGTGTTTCAGGCTTATTGAACACCGGGGAGCTGTTTTTT
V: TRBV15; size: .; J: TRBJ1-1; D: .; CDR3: CATSRWGGPDTEAFF; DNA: TGTGCCACCAGCAGATGGGGGGGCCCCGACACTGAAGCTTTCTTT
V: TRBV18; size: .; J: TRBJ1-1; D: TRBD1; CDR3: CASSPGTGVNQGAFF; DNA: TGTGCCAGCTCACCTGGGACAGGGGTTAATCAGGGAGCTTTCTTT
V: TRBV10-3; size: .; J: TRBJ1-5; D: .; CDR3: CAISEFQGRSNQPQHF; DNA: TGTGCCATCAGTGAGTTCCAGGGCAGGTCCAATCAGCCCCAGCATTTT
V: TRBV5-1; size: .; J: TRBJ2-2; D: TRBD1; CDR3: CASSLQGQDTGELFF; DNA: TGCGCCAGCAGCTTACAGGGGCAGGACACCGGGGAGCTGTTTTTT
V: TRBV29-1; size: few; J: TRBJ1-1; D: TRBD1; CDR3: CSVKGQGSTEAFF; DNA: TGCAGCGTTAAAGGACAGGGTTCCACTGAAGCTTTCTTT